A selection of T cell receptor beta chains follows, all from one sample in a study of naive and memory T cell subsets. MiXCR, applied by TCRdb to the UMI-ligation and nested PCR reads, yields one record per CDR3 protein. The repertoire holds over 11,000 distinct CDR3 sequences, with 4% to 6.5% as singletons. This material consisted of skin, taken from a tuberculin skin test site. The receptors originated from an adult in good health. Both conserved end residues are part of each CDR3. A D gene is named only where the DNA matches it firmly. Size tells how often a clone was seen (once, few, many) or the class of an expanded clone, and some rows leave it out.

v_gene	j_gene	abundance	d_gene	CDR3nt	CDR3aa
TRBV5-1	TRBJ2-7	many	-	TGCGCCAGCCGCTCGAGGACAGAACCCTACGAGCAGTACTTC	CASRSRTEPYEQYF
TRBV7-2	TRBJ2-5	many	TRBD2	TGTGCCAGCAGCCCCCGTATAGCGGGGTCCGGGGCCCAGTACTTC	CASSPRIAGSGAQYF
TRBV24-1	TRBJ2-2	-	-	TGTGCCACCTCAGGGGAGGACGGGGAGCTGTTTTTT	CATSGEDGELFF
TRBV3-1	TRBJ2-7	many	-	TGTGCCAGCAGCCCCCCAGGCCACGAGCAGTACTTC	CASSPPGHEQYF
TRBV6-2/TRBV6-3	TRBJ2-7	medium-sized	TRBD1	TGTGCCAGCAGCCCCGGGACAGAGCCGGGATACGAGCAGTACTTC	CASSPGTEPGYEQYF
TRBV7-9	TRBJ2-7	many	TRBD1	TGTGCCAGCAGCTGGGGATCGGGACAGGCATCCGAGCAGTACTTC	CASSWGSGQASEQYF
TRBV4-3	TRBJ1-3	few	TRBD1	TGCGCCAGCAGCCAAGGCAGGGGGTACTCTGGAAACACCATATATTTT	CASSQGRGYSGNTIYF
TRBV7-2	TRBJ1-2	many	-	TGTGCCAGCAGCCCCTCCTCCAGTAACTATGGCTACACCTTC	CASSPSSSNYGYTF
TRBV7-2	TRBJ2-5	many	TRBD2	TGTGCCAGCAGCTTAGCGGTGCTAGCGGGGGCCCAGTACTTC	CASSLAVLAGAQYF
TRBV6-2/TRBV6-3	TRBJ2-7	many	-	TGTGCCAGCAGTGAAACCGGGACATACTACGAGCAGTACTTC	CASSETGTYYEQYF
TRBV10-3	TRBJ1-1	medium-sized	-	TGTGCCATCAGTGAAACCCAGGGGACTGAAGCTTTCTTT	CAISETQGTEAFF
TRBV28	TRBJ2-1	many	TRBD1	TGTGCCAGCAGTTCCGGGACAGGAGTCGGCAATGAGCAGTTCTTC	CASSSGTGVGNEQFF
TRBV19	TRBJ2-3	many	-	TGTGCCAGTAGTCTACCTCTTCGGGCAGATACGCAGTATTTT	CASSLPLRADTQYF
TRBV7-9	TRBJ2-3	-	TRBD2	TGTGCCAGCAGCTTGACTAGCGGGGGAGGGAGAGATACGCAGTATTTT	CASSLTSGGGRDTQYF
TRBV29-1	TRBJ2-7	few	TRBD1	TGCAGTGCTGGGGACACCGGGACAGGGTCTACCTACGAGCAGTACTTC	CSAGDTGTGSTYEQYF
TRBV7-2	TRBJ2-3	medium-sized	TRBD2	TGTGCCTCTAGCGGGGGGGCGGGGGATACGCAGTATTTT	CASSGGAGDTQYF
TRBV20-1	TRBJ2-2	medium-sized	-	TGCAGTGCGGGAAACCTGCGGGAGCTGTTTTTT	CSAGNLRELFF
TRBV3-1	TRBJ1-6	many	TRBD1	TGTGCCAGCAGTTCCGGGACAGCCTTTCGTCCCCTCCACTTT	CASSSGTAFRPLHF
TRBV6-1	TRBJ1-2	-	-	TGTGCCACTTACGATCTGGTTAACTATGGCTACACCTTC	CATYDLVNYGYTF
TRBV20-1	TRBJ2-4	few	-	TGCAGTGCCCCCCGAAGTAGCGGTAAAAACATTCAGTACTTC	CSAPRSSGKNIQYF
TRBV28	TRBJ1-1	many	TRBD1	TGTGCCAGCAGTTTAATCCCCGGACAGGGGTTAACTGAAGCTTTCTTT	CASSLIPGQGLTEAFF
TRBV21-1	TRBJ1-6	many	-	TGTGCCAGCAGCAAAGGATGGAGGGAACTATATAATTCACCCCTCCACTTT	CASSKGWRELYNSPLHF
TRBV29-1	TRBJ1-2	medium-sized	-	TGCAGCGTTGTCTCCGGGGGCTATGGCTACACCTTC	CSVVSGGYGYTF
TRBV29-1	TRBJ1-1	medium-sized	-	TGCAGCTTCGGGCGCGGTAACACTGAAGCTTTCTTT	CSFGRGNTEAFF
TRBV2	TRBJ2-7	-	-	TGTGCCAGCGTGGACGGGTCCTCCTACGAGCAGTACTTC	CASVDGSSYEQYF
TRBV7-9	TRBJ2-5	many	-	TGTGCCAGCAGCTTAGAAGTTTTAGGGGAGACCCAGTACTTC	CASSLEVLGETQYF
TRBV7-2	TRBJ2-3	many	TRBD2	TGTGCCAGCAGCCAGAAACTAGCGGGGGCCGAAGTTCCGTATTTT	CASSQKLAGAEVPYF
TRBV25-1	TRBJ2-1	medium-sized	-	TGTGCCAGCAGTGAATTTCAGGGGGGCTCCTACAATGAGCAGTTCTTC	CASSEFQGGSYNEQFF
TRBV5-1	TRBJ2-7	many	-	TGCGCCAGCAGGAGGGACACGACCTACGAGCAGTACTTC	CASRRDTTYEQYF
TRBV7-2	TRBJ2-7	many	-	TGTGCCAGCAGCTTGTGGGGGCCTTACGAGCAGTACTTC	CASSLWGPYEQYF
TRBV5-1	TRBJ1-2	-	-	TGCGCCAGCAGCTTGGACAGGGTTGGCTACACCTTC	CASSLDRVGYTF
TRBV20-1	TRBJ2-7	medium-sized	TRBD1	TGCAGTGCTAGATCGGGACAGGGGGCGGGCGAGCAGTACTTC	CSARSGQGAGEQYF
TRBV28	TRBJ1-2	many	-	TGTGCCAGCAGCCCCGTATGGAGTGGCTACACCTTC	CASSPVWSGYTF
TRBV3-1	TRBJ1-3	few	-	TGTGCCAGCAGCCAAGACCACTTAATGACGGTGCCTGGAAACACCATATATTTT	CASSQDHLMTVPGNTIYF
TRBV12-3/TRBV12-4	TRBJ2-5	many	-	TGTGCCAGCAGTTTACAAGGGTCCCAAGAGACCCAGTACTTC	CASSLQGSQETQYF
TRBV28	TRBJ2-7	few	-	TGTGCCAGCAGTTCGCAGGGGGGAGGCTCCTACGAGCAGTACTTC	CASSSQGGGSYEQYF
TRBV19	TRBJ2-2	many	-	TGTGCCAGTAGTCCCCCCGCCCGCCCCACCGGGGAGCTGTTTTTT	CASSPPARPTGELFF
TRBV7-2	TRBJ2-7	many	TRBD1	TGTGCCAGCAGCCAGGACAGGGGGCAGAGGGACCAGTACTTC	CASSQDRGQRDQYF
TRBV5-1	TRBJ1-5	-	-	TGCGCCAGCAGCTTTCAACCCAATCAGCCCCAGCATTTT	CASSFQPNQPQHF
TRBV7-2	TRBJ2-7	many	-	TGTGCCAGCAGCTTCAGACAGTCCTACGAGCAGTACTTC	CASSFRQSYEQYF
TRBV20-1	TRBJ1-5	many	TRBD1	TGCAGTGCCACCGATCCCTTAACAGGGGCCAGCAATCAGCCCCAGCATTTT	CSATDPLTGASNQPQHF
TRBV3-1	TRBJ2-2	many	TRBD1	TGTGCCAGCAGCCTGGGACAGGGAGAAACCGGGGAGCTGTTTTTT	CASSLGQGETGELFF
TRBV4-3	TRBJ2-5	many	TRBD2	TGCGCCAGCAGCCGCTCAACCGGACTAGCGGGGGCCCTAGGGACCCAGTACTTC	CASSRSTGLAGALGTQYF
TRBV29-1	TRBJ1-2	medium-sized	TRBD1	TGCAGCGTTCGACAGGGCGGGGTCTATGGCTACACCTTC	CSVRQGGVYGYTF
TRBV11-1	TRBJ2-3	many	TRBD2	TGTGCCAGCAGCTCGGCGGGGGGGCGGACAGATACGCAGTATTTT	CASSSAGGRTDTQYF
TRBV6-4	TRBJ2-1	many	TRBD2	TGTGCCAGCAGTTTACTAGCGGGGGGGCACAATGAGCAGTTCTTC	CASSLLAGGHNEQFF
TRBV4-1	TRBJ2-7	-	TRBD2	TGCGCCAGCAGCCAAGTCGGGGCGGGGGGCTACGAGCAGTACTTC	CASSQVGAGGYEQYF
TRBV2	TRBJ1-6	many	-	TGTGCCAGCCGGGCAGACGGTAATTCACCCCTCCACTTT	CASRADGNSPLHF
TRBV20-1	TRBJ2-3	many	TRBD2	TGCAGTGCTAGAGATACGGGACTAGCGGGGAGGGATACGCAGTATTTT	CSARDTGLAGRDTQYF
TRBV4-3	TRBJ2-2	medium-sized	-	TGCGCCACCCGGACGGACAAGAACACCGGGGAGCTGTTTTTT	CATRTDKNTGELFF
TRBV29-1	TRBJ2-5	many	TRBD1	TGCAGCGTTAAGGACAGGGGGCGCTGGGAGACCCAGTACTTC	CSVKDRGRWETQYF
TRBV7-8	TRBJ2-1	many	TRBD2	TGTGCCAGCAGCCCCCCCTTACGGGGGGGCCTATTGGAGCAGTTCTTC	CASSPPLRGGLLEQFF
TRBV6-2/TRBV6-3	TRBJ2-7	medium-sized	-	TGTGCCAGCAGTTTCCTTGACAGCGTCTCCTACGAGCAGTACTTC	CASSFLDSVSYEQYF
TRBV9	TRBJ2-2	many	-	TGTGCCAGCAGCGTAGGCCTAGACCAAGCCGGGGAGCTGTTTTTT	CASSVGLDQAGELFF
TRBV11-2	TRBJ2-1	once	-	TGTGCCAGCAGCCGGTCCAGGGGCCCCTACAATGAGCAGTTCTTC	CASSRSRGPYNEQFF
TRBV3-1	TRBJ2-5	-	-	TGTGCCAGCAGCCAAGGTGCGGGTCCCGGAGGGACCCAGTACTTC	CASSQGAGPGGTQYF
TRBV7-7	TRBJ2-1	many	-	TGTGCTAGCAGCTTAAGCCGGGGTTCCTACAATGAGCAGTTCTTC	CASSLSRGSYNEQFF
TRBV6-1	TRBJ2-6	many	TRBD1	TGTGCCAGCGGACCCGGGACAGGGCCTACTGGGGCCAACGTCCTGACTTTC	CASGPGTGPTGANVLTF
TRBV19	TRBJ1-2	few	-	TGTGCCAGTAGGGGCGGAAATTATGGCGACACCTTC	CASRGGNYGDTF
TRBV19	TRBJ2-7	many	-	TGTGCCAGTACCCGAGACGGAGCATGGGGCGAGCAGTACTTC	CASTRDGAWGEQYF